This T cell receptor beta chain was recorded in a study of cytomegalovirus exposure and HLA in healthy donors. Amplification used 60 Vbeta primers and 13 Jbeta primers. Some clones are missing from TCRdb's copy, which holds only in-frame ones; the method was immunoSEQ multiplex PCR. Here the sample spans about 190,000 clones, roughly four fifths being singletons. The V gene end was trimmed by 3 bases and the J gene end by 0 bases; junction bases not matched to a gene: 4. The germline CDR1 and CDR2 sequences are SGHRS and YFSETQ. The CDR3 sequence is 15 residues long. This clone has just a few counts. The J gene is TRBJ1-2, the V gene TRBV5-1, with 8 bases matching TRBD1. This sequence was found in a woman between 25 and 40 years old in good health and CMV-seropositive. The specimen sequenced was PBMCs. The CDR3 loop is CASSSTGGANYGYTF. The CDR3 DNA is TGCGCCAGCAGCTCCACAGGGGGAGCTAACTATGGCTACACCTTC.